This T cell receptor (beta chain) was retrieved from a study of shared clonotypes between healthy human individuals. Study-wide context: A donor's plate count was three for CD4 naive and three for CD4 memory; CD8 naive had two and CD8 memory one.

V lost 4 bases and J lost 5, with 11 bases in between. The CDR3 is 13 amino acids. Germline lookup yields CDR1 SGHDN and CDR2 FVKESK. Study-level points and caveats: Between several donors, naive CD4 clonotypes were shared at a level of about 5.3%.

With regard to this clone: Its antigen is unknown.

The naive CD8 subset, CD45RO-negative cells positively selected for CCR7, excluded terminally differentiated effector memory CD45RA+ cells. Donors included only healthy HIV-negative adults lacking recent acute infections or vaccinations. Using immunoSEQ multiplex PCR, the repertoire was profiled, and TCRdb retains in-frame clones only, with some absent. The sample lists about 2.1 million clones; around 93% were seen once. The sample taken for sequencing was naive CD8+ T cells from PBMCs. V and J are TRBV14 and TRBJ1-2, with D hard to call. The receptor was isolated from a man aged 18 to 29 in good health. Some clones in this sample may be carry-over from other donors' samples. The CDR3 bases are TGTGCCAGCAGCCGCCAAGGCGAATATGGCTACACCTTC. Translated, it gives CASSRQGEYGYTF.